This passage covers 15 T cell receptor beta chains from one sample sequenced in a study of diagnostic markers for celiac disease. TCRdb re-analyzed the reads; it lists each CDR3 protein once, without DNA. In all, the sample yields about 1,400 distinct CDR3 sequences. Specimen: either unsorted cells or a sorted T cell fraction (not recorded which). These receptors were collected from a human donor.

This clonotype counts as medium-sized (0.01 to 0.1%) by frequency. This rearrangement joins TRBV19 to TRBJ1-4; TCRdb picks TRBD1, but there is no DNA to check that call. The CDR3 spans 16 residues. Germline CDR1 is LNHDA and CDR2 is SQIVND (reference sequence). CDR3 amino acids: CATARAPNPTNEKLFF. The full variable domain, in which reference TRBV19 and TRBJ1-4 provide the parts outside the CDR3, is DGGITQSPKYLFRKEGQNVTLSCEQNLNHDAMYWYRQDPGQGLRLIYYSQIVNDFQKGDIAEGYSVSREKKESFPLTVTSAQKNPTAFYLCATARAPNPTNEKLFFGSGTQLSVL.

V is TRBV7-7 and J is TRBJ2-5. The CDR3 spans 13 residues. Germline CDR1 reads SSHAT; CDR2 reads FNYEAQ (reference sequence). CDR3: CASSLVPGETQYF. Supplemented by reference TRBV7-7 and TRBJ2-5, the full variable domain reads GAGVSQSPRYKVTKRGQDVTLRCDPISSHATLYWYQQALGQGPEFLTYFNYEAQPDKSGLPSDRFSAERPEGSISTLTIQRTEQRDSAMYRCASSLVPGETQYFGPGTRLLVL.

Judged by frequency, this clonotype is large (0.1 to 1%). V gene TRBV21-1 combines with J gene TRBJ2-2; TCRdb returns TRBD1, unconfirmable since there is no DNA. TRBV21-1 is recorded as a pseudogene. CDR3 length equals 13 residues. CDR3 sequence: CASRWDRDGELFF.

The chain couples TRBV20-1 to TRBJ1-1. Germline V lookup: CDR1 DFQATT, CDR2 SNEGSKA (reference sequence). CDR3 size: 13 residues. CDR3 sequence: CSARNEVDTEAFF.

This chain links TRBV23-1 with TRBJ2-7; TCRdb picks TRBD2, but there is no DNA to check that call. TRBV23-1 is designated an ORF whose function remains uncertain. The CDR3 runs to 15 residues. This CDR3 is CASSQGGIVVYEQYF.

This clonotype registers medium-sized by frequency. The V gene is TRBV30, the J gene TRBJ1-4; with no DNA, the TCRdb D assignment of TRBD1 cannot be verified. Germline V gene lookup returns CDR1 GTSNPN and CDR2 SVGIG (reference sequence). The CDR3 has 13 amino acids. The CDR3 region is CAWTRNSNEKLFF.

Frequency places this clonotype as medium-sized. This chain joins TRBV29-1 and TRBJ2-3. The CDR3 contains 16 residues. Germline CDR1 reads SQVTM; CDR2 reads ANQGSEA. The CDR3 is CSVEDRTKTNTDTQYF.

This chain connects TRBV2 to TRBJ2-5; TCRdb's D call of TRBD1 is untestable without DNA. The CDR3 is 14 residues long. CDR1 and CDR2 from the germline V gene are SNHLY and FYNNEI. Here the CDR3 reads CASSKDRGRETQYF.

Here the CDR3 reads CASGRPVSAFF. The chain uses TRBV10-2 and TRBJ1-1. The V gene's germline CDR1 is WSHSY and CDR2 SAAADI. This CDR3 has 11 amino acids.

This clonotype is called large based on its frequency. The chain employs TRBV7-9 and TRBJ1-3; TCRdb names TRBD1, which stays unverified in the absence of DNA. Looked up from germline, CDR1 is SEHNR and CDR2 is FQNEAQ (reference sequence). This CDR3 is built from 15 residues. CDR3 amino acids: CASSLNRVDGNTIYF.

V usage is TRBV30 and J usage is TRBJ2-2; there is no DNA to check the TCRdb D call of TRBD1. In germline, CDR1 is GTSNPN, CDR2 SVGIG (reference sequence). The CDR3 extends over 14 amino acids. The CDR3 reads CAWKGTGNTGELFF.

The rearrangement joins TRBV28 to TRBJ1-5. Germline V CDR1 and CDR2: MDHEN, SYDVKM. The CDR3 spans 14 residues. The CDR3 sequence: CASSLGGDSQPQHF.

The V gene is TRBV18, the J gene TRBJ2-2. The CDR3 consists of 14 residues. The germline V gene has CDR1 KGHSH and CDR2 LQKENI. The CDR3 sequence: CASSPIQRTGELFF.

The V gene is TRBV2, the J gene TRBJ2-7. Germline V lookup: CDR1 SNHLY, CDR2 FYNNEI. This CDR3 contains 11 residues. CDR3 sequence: CASSVTSEQYF.

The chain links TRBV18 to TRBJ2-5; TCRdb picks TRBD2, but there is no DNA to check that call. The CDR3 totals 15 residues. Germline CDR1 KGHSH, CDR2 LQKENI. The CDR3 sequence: CASSPRIGGEETQYF.